The rows below give T cell receptor beta chains drawn from one sample of a study of T cells after yellow fever vaccination. Each CDR3 protein is one row after TCRdb ran MiXCR on the 5' RACE reads. Here the sample spans 95,000 to 100,000 distinct CDR3 sequences, 4.5% to 6% being singletons. The material was CD8+ T cells sorted from PBMCs, obtained 10 days after the yellow fever booster vaccination. Receptor source: a man between 18 and 35 years old who received the YFV17D yellow fever vaccine. CDR3s leave out the opening cysteine and the closing phenylalanine or tryptophan. Each record gives: J gene, V gene, CDR3 protein.

TRBJ1-5 TRBV6-2/TRBV6-3 ASSARQIQAQH
TRBJ2-7 TRBV29-1 SAYPPRESYEQY
TRBJ2-2 TRBV20-1 SATSGGDTGELF
TRBJ1-5 TRBV27 ASSLVGGNGNQPQH
TRBJ2-1 TRBV7-9 ASSSGTIDNEQF
TRBJ2-7 TRBV5-6 ASSLHRAYEQY
TRBJ1-1 TRBV6-5 ASRDRGDTEAF
TRBJ1-1 TRBV15 ATSRRQRLNTEAF
TRBJ1-1 TRBV6-5 ASSQHVRTINTEAF
TRBJ2-3 TRBV4-1 ASSQGTGGSTDTQY
TRBJ2-1 TRBV10-3 AITSTGLAGVTTRNEQF
TRBJ2-5 TRBV7-2 ASTSGTGEETQY
TRBJ2-4 TRBV21-1 ASSKPLSREAKNIQY
TRBJ2-7 TRBV4-1 ASRPRDTSPSEQY
TRBJ1-4 TRBV7-8 ASSPGTENEKLF
TRBJ2-6 TRBV9 ASSVTGDDGANVLT
TRBJ2-5 TRBV4-2 ASSPGTPPFVQETQY
TRBJ2-2 TRBV5-5 ASSLAGQRSVGELF
TRBJ1-1 TRBV20-1 SARERGTGAEAF
TRBJ1-6 TRBV4-1 ASSQGRQAHNSPLH
TRBJ2-2 TRBV6-5 ASSYDRAGGPGTGELF
TRBJ1-1 TRBV9 ASSVALGVTEAF
TRBJ2-7 TRBV7-9 ASSGSEQY
TRBJ1-1 TRBV3-1 ASSPRPGTFVSNTEAF
TRBJ2-7 TRBV27 ASTPTGALSSYEQY
TRBJ2-5 TRBV15 ATSRDQFDLPGAQY
TRBJ1-2 TRBV28 ASSGQGRTYGYT